The sequence of this T cell receptor beta chain was determined in a study of cytomegalovirus exposure and HLA in healthy donors. Points from the study as a whole: Reports credit the classifier with highly specific, highly sensitive diagnosis of cytomegalovirus status.

The CDR3 length is 15 residues. Germline values: CDR1 MDHEN, CDR2 SYDVKM. The V and J ends lost 4 bases and 5 bases, in that order; junction bases with no gene match: 10. With regard to this clone: Its antigen is as yet unknown.

The study ran its PCR with 60 Vbeta and 13 Jbeta primers. Per the study methods: Tens of millions of unique TCR beta chains, about 12 million shared, were counted in a later analysis. The table came from immunoSEQ multiplex PCR; TCRdb's copy has only in-frame clones and leaves some out. The V and J calls and the clone size are those of that table, but D and trimming were determined from the DNA. This sample carries over 110,000 clones, 78% of them seen once, and the ten largest clones take about 6.8%. Sequenced material: PBMCs. The source is a woman in her thirties or forties in good health and CMV-seropositive. V gene TRBV28 combines with J gene TRBJ2-5; 7 bases align to TRBD2. CDR3 sequence reads: CASSSSGGSWETQYF. For the CDR3, the DNA is TGTGCCAGCAGTTCCTCGGGGGGTAGCTGGGAGACCCAGTACTTC. The full variable domain, in which reference TRBV28 and TRBJ2-5 provide the parts outside the CDR3, is DVKVTQSSRYLVKRTGEKVFLECVQDMDHENMFWYRQDPGLGLRLIYFSYDVKMKEKGDIPEGYSVSREKKERFSLILESASTNQTSMYLCASSSSGGSWETQYFGPGTRLLVL.